Listed below are T cell receptor beta chains from one sample, sequenced in a study of blood T cell repertoires in COVID-19. Profiling relied on immunoSEQ multiplex PCR, and the TCRdb table lists in-frame clones only, not all of them. Altogether some 310,000 clones are present, over 75% being singletons, with the ten largest covering 1%. Sequencing used peripheral blood. These receptors all come from a man aged 45-65 years with active or convalescent COVID-19. Each CDR3 is given with its conserved first and last residue. A D gene is named only where the DNA matches it firmly. Some rows mark clone size as missing; the rest say once, few, many or name a class of expanded clone.

CDR3nt: TGCGCCAGCAGCTTGGTACTAGCGGGAGACCCAGATACGCAGTATTTT; CDR3aa: CASSLVLAGDPDTQYF; j_gene: TRBJ2-3; v_gene: TRBV5-1; abundance: once; d_gene: TRBD2
CDR3nt: TGTGCCAGCAGCTCGGGACAGGGGGCCAATCAGCCCCAGCATTTT; CDR3aa: CASSSGQGANQPQHF; j_gene: TRBJ1-5; v_gene: TRBV7-6; abundance: once; d_gene: TRBD1
CDR3nt: TGTGCCAGCTCACAAAAAGGACAGCTTACCTCCTACGAGCAGTACTTC; CDR3aa: CASSQKGQLTSYEQYF; j_gene: TRBJ2-7; v_gene: TRBV18; abundance: -; d_gene: -
CDR3nt: TGTGCCAGCAGTGAAGGGGCCGGACAGGGGTCTTACGAGCAGTACTTC; CDR3aa: CASSEGAGQGSYEQYF; j_gene: TRBJ2-7; v_gene: TRBV25-1; abundance: -; d_gene: TRBD1
CDR3nt: TGTGCCAGTAGTGTACGGGACACGGACGACGAGCAGTACTTC; CDR3aa: CASSVRDTDDEQYF; j_gene: TRBJ2-7; v_gene: TRBV19; abundance: few; d_gene: -
CDR3nt: TGTGCCACCAGTGATTTTGGACATTCCACAGATACGCAGTATTTT; CDR3aa: CATSDFGHSTDTQYF; j_gene: TRBJ2-3; v_gene: TRBV24-1; abundance: -; d_gene: -
CDR3nt: TGTGCCAGCGGTGACCAAGGGGCAGATACGCAGTATTTT; CDR3aa: CASGDQGADTQYF; j_gene: TRBJ2-3; v_gene: TRBV5-4; abundance: -; d_gene: -
CDR3nt: TGTGCCAGCTCACCCGAGGGAAGGGATGGCTACACCTTC; CDR3aa: CASSPEGRDGYTF; j_gene: TRBJ1-2; v_gene: TRBV18; abundance: -; d_gene: -
CDR3nt: TGTGCCAGCAGCGTAGGTCGAGCGGTCCATGTCGACAATGAGCAGTTCTTC; CDR3aa: CASSVGRAVHVDNEQFF; j_gene: TRBJ2-1; v_gene: TRBV9; abundance: -; d_gene: -
CDR3nt: TGTGCCAGCAGCTTAAGAGGGACAGGGCTTTTTGGGGTCTACACCTTC; CDR3aa: CASSLRGTGLFGVYTF; j_gene: TRBJ1-2; v_gene: TRBV2; abundance: once; d_gene: TRBD1
CDR3nt: TGTGCCAGCTCGTCGGTTTCTTCAGGAAACACCATATATTTT; CDR3aa: CASSSVSSGNTIYF; j_gene: TRBJ1-3; v_gene: TRBV6-5; abundance: once; d_gene: -
CDR3nt: TGTGCCAGCAGTGTGTCTCGACAGTCGACTGAAGCTTTCTTT; CDR3aa: CASSVSRQSTEAFF; j_gene: TRBJ1-1; v_gene: TRBV28; abundance: -; d_gene: -
CDR3nt: TGTGCCAGCAGTGAAAGCACAAGACTAAACACAGATACGCAGTATTTT; CDR3aa: CASSESTRLNTDTQYF; j_gene: TRBJ2-3; v_gene: TRBV2; abundance: -; d_gene: -
CDR3nt: TGTGCCAGTAGTATGATTGGAGGGAGGGCCTATACGCAGTATTTT; CDR3aa: CASSMIGGRAYTQYF; j_gene: TRBJ2-3; v_gene: TRBV19; abundance: -; d_gene: TRBD2
CDR3nt: TGTGCCAGCAGCACACTAGCGCCCGGCACAGATACGCAGTATTTT; CDR3aa: CASSTLAPGTDTQYF; j_gene: TRBJ2-3; v_gene: TRBV13; abundance: -; d_gene: TRBD2
CDR3nt: TGTGCCGGGAAAACAGGGGGCACAGATACGCAGTATTTT; CDR3aa: CAGKTGGTDTQYF; j_gene: TRBJ2-3; v_gene: TRBV7-9; abundance: -; d_gene: TRBD1
CDR3nt: TGTGCCAGCAGCCAAGATCTGGCCAGGGCGGACGAGCAGTACTTC; CDR3aa: CASSQDLARADEQYF; j_gene: TRBJ2-7; v_gene: TRBV14; abundance: few; d_gene: -